The clone carrying this TCR beta chain was seen a handful of times. This sample was taken from a study of blood T cell repertoires in COVID-19. In the authors' workflow: Amplified reference gene primers provided the basis for estimating nucleated cell counts. The assay was immunoSEQ multiplex PCR, and TCRdb's table has in-frame clones only and misses some. The V and J calls and clone size were taken over from that table, and D and trimming were inferred from the DNA. Of roughly 260,000 clones detected, approximately 91% appear once; the ten largest clones hold about 2.1%. The germline V gene encodes CDR1 KGHSH and CDR2 LQKENI. Trimming removed 6 bases at V and 5 bases at J, with 7 bases between. CDR3 size: 12 residues.

The material sequenced was peripheral blood. The rearrangement links TRBV18 to TRBJ2-2; D unresolved. This clonotype was sampled from a woman aged 40 to 49 who had recovered from COVID-19. The CDR3 DNA follows: TGTGCCAGCTCCCACGGTACCGGGGAGCTGTTTTTT. Protein: CASSHGTGELFF.